The 22 T cell receptor beta chains below all came from one sample that was sequenced in a study of T cell responses to AZD1222 COVID-19 vaccine. Sequencing used immunoSEQ multiplex PCR; TCRdb keeps in-frame clones, though not all of them. The data show approximately 150,000 clones, about nine tenths seen once. Sequencing used peripheral blood, obtained 28 days after the second AZD1222 dose. The source of these receptors is an adult who received the AZD1222 COVID-19 vaccine.

This clone was found once. The chain couples TRBV6-1 to TRBJ2-5, with 9 bases fitting TRBD2. Trimming cost V 1 base and J 5 bases; bases outside gene matches: 8. This CDR3 has 16 residues. Germline values: CDR1 MNHNS, CDR2 SASEGT. DNA for the CDR3: TGTGCCAGCAGTGAAGGGCTAGCGGGGTTGCGGGAGACCCAGTACTTC. It encodes CASSEGLAGLRETQYF.

The J gene is TRBJ2-6, the V gene TRBV23-1; no clear D. TRBV23-1 is filed as an ORF, its function uncertain. CDR3 size: 16 residues. Trimming took 3 bases from V and 0 from J, leaving 9 bases between them. In nucleotides, the CDR3 is TGCGCCAGCAGTCATCGTCGATACTCTGGGGCCAACGTCCTGACTTTC. Translated, it gives CASSHRRYSGANVLTF.

The J gene is TRBJ2-3, the V gene TRBV21-1; TRBD2 is the table's D call, not checked against the DNA. TRBV21-1 has pseudogene status. CDR3 size: 18 residues. Here the CDR3 reads CASSKGRLARPSTDTQYF. The CDR3 DNA follows: TGTGCCAGCAGCAAAGGGCGACTAGCGCGACCTAGCACAGATACGCAGTATTTT.

This rearrangement joins TRBV6-1 to TRBJ1-2, with D perhaps matching TRBD1 (5 bases). The germline V gene encodes CDR1 MNHNS and CDR2 SASEGT. The CDR3 spans 14 residues. Trimming cost V 2 bases and J 3 bases, with 10 bases left between them. CDR3 nucleotide sequence: TGTGCCAGCAGTGAACAGGGAACCTACTATGGCTACACCTTC. Encoded protein: CASSEQGTYYGYTF.

The genes are TRBV24-1 and TRBJ2-5; unclear D gene. V was trimmed by 6 bases and J by 3 bases, leaving 4 bases between them. Germline CDR1 KGHDR, CDR2 SFDVKD. CDR3 size: 11 residues. The CDR3 loop reads CATSREETQYF. CDR3 coding DNA: TGTGCCACCAGTCGGGAAGAGACCCAGTACTTC.

The chain is built from TRBV5-4 and TRBJ1-1, with D tentatively TRBD1 (6 bases). The germline V gene encodes CDR1 SGHNT and CDR2 YYREEE (reference sequence). There are 15 residues in the CDR3. V shed 4 bases and J shed 8 bases, with 21 bases lying between them. The CDR3: CASSPAPGQPLEAFF. CDR3 DNA: TGTGCCAGCAGCCCGGCGCCGGGACAACCTTTAGAAGCTTTCTTT.

J is TRBJ2-4 and V is TRBV5-1; D uncertain. The ends were cut back, 1 base at V and 2 bases at J, with 10 bases in the middle. Germline CDR1 is SGHRS and CDR2 is YFSETQ. The CDR3 totals 15 residues. CDR3 DNA: TGCGCCAGCAGCTTGTATCTGGCGTCCAAAAACATTCAGTACTTC. Protein product: CASSLYLASKNIQYF.

The chain uses TRBV4-1 and TRBJ2-2; either TRBD1 or TRBD2 may fit D (5 bases each). V was pared by 0 bases and J by 6 bases, with 11 bases between. This CDR3 region has 15 residues. The germline CDR1 and CDR2 sequences are MGHRA and YSYEKL. For the CDR3, the DNA is TGCGCCAGCAGCCAAGAGGGAAGAGGGGCCGGGGAGCTGTTTTTT. Its translation is CASSQEGRGAGELFF.

V and J are TRBV28 and TRBJ2-7; TRBD1 or TRBD2 may be the D gene (5 bases each). V lost 2 bases, J lost 5 bases, and 16 bases lay in between. This CDR3 has 15 residues. The germline V gene encodes CDR1 MDHEN and CDR2 SYDVKM. In DNA form, the CDR3 reads TGTGCCAGCAGTTTAAATCAAGGGCAGGGAGACGAGCAGTACTTC. As protein: CASSLNQGQGDEQYF. Looking up the rest from reference TRBV28 and TRBJ2-7 gives the full variable domain: DVKVTQSSRYLVKRTGEKVFLECVQDMDHENMFWYRQDPGLGLRLIYFSYDVKMKEKGDIPEGYSVSREKKERFSLILESASTNQTSMYLCASSLNQGQGDEQYFGPGTRLTVT.

The rearrangement uses TRBV7-2 and TRBJ1-1; D not certain. The V gene's germline CDR1 is SGHTA and CDR2 FQGNSA. The CDR3 has 14 amino acids. V was clipped by 0 bases and J by 4 bases, with 9 bases between them. The CDR3 nucleotides read TGTGCCAGCAGCTTAGCCCGGGTGGGCACTGAAGCTTTCTTT. As protein: CASSLARVGTEAFF.

V usage is TRBV12-3 or TRBV12-4 and J usage is TRBJ2-1; the D gene is possibly TRBD2 (5 bases). V was clipped by 5 bases and J by 10 bases, with 15 bases between them. This CDR3 has 13 residues. The CDR3 DNA reads TGTGCCAGCAGTGCGTTGTGGACTTCGGAGCAGTTCTTC. This gives the protein CASSALWTSEQFF.

The table lists this clone with a count of one. The V call is TRBV18, the J call TRBJ2-7; 7 bases map to TRBD1. Germline CDR1 KGHSH, CDR2 LQKENI. The V segment lost 6 bases and the J segment 3 bases; nucleotides outside the gene matches: 8. This CDR3 has 14 residues. CDR3 nucleotide sequence: TGTGCCAGCTCCCGGGGAGACAGGGACTACGAGCAGTACTTC. Protein product: CASSRGDRDYEQYF.

This chain uses TRBV6-4 with TRBJ2-7; D might be TRBD1 or TRBD2, each matching 7 bases. Deletions cut 8 bases from V and 6 bases from J, with 17 bases between. CDR3 size: 13 residues. Germline loops: CDR1 MRHNA, CDR2 SNTAGT. The CDR3 protein is CASGPGGGGEQYF. The DNA for the CDR3 is TGTGCCAGCGGACCAGGGGGGGGCGGCGAGCAGTACTTC.

This clone was seen a single time. The V gene is TRBV4-3, the J gene TRBJ2-1, with D unresolved. The V end lost 0 bases, the J end lost 12 bases, and 15 bases lay between the germline ends. The CDR3 is made up of 14 amino acids. Germline CDR1 and CDR2: LGHNA and YSLEER. The CDR3 coding sequence is TGCGCCAGCAGCCAAGAACCCAGTCGCACCCGGCAGTTCTTC. Translation gives CASSQEPSRTRQFF.

This clone has just one count. The genes are TRBV4-2 and TRBJ1-6, with TRBD1 as a possible D gene (5 bases). Trimming took off 0 bases at V and 6 bases at J, with 6 bases between the two ends. The CDR3 has 14 residues. The germline CDR1 and CDR2 sequences are LGHNA and YNFKEQ. This CDR3 reads CASSQEQVNSPLHF. The CDR3 DNA follows: TGTGCCAGCAGCCAAGAACAGGTTAATTCACCCCTCCACTTT.

The rearrangement uses TRBV7-9 and TRBJ1-1; D is unresolved. The CDR3 spans 15 residues. Per germline, CDR1 SEHNR and CDR2 FQNEAQ (reference sequence). Trimming removed 2 bases at V and 3 bases at J, with 13 bases between. DNA of the CDR3: TGTGCCAGCAGCTTATCGGGTACCCGAGACACTGAAGCTTTCTTT. This encodes CASSLSGTRDTEAFF.

The chain links TRBV2 to TRBJ2-7; D is tentatively TRBD1 or TRBD2 (5 bases each). Per the germline V gene, CDR1 is SNHLY and CDR2 is FYNNEI. The CDR3 extends over 14 amino acids. Trimming left V 6 bases short and J 1 base short, with 13 bases between. The CDR3 nucleotides are TGTGCCAGCAGGATGGGGAGACAGTCCTACGAGCAGTACTTC. It specifies CASRMGRQSYEQYF.

The V call is TRBV20-1, the J call TRBJ1-1; D is unresolved. The CDR3 loop spans 11 amino acids. V lost 2 bases to trimming and J lost 4 bases, with 5 bases between them. Germline V gives CDR1 DFQATT, CDR2 SNEGSKA (reference sequence). The DNA of the CDR3 is TGCAGTGCTAGACTCAGCACTGAAGCTTTCTTT. Translation: CSARLSTEAFF.

This clone was seen ten or more times. The chain carries TRBV7-9 and TRBJ1-3; a weak D match, TRBD1 (6 bases). The CDR3 covers 16 residues. Germline CDR1 reads SEHNR; CDR2 reads FQNEAQ (reference sequence). V was shortened by 1 base and J by 0 bases, with 10 bases between the two germline ends. The CDR3 coding sequence is TGTGCCAGCAGCTTAGTCACAGGGCCCTCTGGAAACACCATATATTTT. This codes for CASSLVTGPSGNTIYF.

The gene calls are TRBV7-9 and TRBJ1-2, with D maybe TRBD1 (5 bases). V was shortened by 5 bases and J by 3 bases, with 13 bases between the two germline ends. Germline loops: CDR1 SEHNR, CDR2 FQNEAQ (reference sequence). The CDR3 consists of 14 residues. In nucleotides, the CDR3 is TGTGCCAGCAGCCTTCAGGGACCCTACTATGGCTACACCTTC. Its protein is CASSLQGPYYGYTF.

DNA of the CDR3: TGTGCCAGCAGGCCCGGGGGGCATCAGCCCCAGCATTTT. Encoded protein: CASRPGGHQPQHF. This sequence joins TRBV6-5 and TRBJ1-5; D is possibly TRBD1 (6 bases). This CDR3 comprises 13 residues. V lost 6 bases, J lost 5 bases, and 11 bases lay in between. Germline assignment: CDR1 MNHEY and CDR2 SVGAGI.

The chain joins TRBV5-1 to TRBJ1-4, with D possibly being TRBD1 (5 bases). CDR1 is SGHRS, CDR2 YFSETQ, per germline. The CDR3 sequence is 15 residues long. Between the trimmed V and J ends, which lost 2 bases and 0 bases, there was a span of 8 bases. CDR3 nucleotide sequence: TGCGCCAGCAGCTTCCAGGGCGCAACTAATGAAAAACTGTTTTTT. Amino acid sequence: CASSFQGATNEKLFF. Variable domain in full (rest from reference TRBV5-1 and TRBJ1-4): KAGVTQTPRYLIKTRGQQVTLSCSPISGHRSVSWYQQTPGQGLQFLFEYFSETQRNKGNFPGRFSGRQFSNSRSEMNVSTLELGDSALYLCASSFQGATNEKLFFGSGTQLSVL.